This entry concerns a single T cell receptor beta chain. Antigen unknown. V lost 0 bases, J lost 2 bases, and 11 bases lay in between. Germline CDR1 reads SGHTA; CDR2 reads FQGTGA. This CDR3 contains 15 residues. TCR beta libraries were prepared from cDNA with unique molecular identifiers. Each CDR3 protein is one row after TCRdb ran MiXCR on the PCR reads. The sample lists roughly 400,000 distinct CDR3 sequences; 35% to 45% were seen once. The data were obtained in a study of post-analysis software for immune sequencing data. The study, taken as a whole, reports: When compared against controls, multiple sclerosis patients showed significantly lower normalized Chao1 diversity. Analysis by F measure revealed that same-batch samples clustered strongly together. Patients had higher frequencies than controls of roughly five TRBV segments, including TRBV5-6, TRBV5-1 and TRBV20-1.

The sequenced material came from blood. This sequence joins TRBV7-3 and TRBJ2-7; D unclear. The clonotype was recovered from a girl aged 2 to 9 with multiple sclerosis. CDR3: CASSLTPGSTYEQYF. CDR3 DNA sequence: TGTGCCAGCAGCTTAACTCCAGGTTCCACCTACGAGCAGTACTTC.